These 18 T cell receptor beta chains were sequenced from one sample in a study of neurological immune-mediated disorders. As for time point: technical triplicate 2. TCRdb ran MiXCR on the 5' RACE reads and lists one entry per CDR3 protein. The profile shows tens of thousands of distinct CDR3 sequences, less than 25% of them singletons. The sequencing sample was made of PBMCs. The receptors were sampled from a man between 60 and 75 years old with HTLV-1-associated myelopathy (HAM/TSP).

This clonotype was seen a few times. This sequence joins TRBV2 and TRBJ2-2, with 7 positions matching TRBD1. The J segment lost 2 bases and the V segment lost 5 bases, leaving 5 bases of the junction unmatched. The CDR3 runs 15 residues. Looked up from germline, CDR1 is SNHLY and CDR2 is FYNNEI. The CDR3 loop is CASSPGQTNTGELFF. CDR3 in DNA: TGTGCCAGCAGTCCGGGACAGACAAACACCGGGGAGCTGTTTTTT.

This clonotype occurred many times. The rearrangement uses TRBV20-1 and TRBJ2-7; TRBD2 aligns across 12 bases. CDR1 is DFQATT and CDR2 is SNEGSKA in the germline V gene (reference sequence). V dropped 1 base and J dropped 6; count of bases not matched to a gene: 10. This CDR3 region has 16 residues. The CDR3: CSARASGTSGRTEQYF. In nucleotides, the CDR3 is TGCAGTGCTAGAGCCTCCGGGACTAGCGGGCGGACCGAGCAGTACTTC.

Comments on this clonotype: At one of its ends the junction is not consistent with the germline gene, which may arise from a read error. The chain employs TRBV12-3 or TRBV12-4 and TRBJ2-7; possibly TRBD2 for D (6 bases). The CDR3 extends over 13 amino acids. CDR3 DNA: TGTTCCAGCAGAGGGACCGCAGCGGGCGAGCAGTACTTC. This translates into CSSRGTAAGEQYF.

The chain has TRBV5-1 and TRBJ1-6; no clear D. In germline, CDR1 is SGHRS, CDR2 YFSETQ. The length of the CDR3 is 15 residues. With 0 bases removed from V and 9 bases from J, the gap between germline ends came to 13 bases. The DNA for the CDR3 is TGCGCCAGCAGCTTGGATCCCCGCTCAGGTTCACCCCTCCACTTT. Translation gives CASSLDPRSGSPLHF.

This clonotype was seen ten or more times. The chain employs TRBV5-6 and TRBJ2-7; the match to TRBD2 covers 12 bases. The V gene end was trimmed by 5 bases and the J gene end by 6 bases; junction bases not matched to a gene: 9. The CDR3 loop spans 15 amino acids. Germline assignment: CDR1 SGHDT and CDR2 YYEEEE. The CDR3 DNA is TGTGCCAGCAGTCTACCGGGACTAGCGGGTATCGAGCAGTACTTC. Amino acid sequence: CASSLPGLAGIEQYF.

At least ten counts were recorded for this clonotype. The rearrangement uses TRBV28 and TRBJ1-1; D is possibly TRBD1 (5 bases). From germline, CDR1 is MDHEN and CDR2 SYDVKM. This CDR3 has 15 residues. V was shortened by 7 bases and J by 5 bases, with 20 bases between the two germline ends. The CDR3 DNA reads as TGTGCCAGCAAAGGGGCAGTTGGCCGGTCGACTGAAGCTTTCTTT. This sequence encodes CASKGAVGRSTEAFF.

This clonotype was seen at least ten times. The rearrangement links TRBV7-3 to TRBJ2-3, with D perhaps TRBD1 or TRBD2 (5 bases each). The CDR3 length is 14 residues. From germline, CDR1 is SGHTA and CDR2 FQGTGA. The ends were cut back, 2 bases at V and 5 bases at J, with 11 bases in the middle. CDR3 sequence reads: CASSLLGPKDTQYF. For the CDR3, the DNA is TGTGCCAGCAGCTTACTGGGACCAAAAGATACGCAGTATTTT. The variable domain in full, with the rest retrieved from reference TRBV7-3 and TRBJ2-3, is GAGVSQTPSNKVTEKGKYVELRCDPISGHTALYWYRQSLGQGPEFLIYFQGTGAADDSGLPNDRFFAVRPEGSVSTLKIQRTERGDSAVYLCASSLLGPKDTQYFGPGTRLTVL.

The table lists this clonotype with a few counts. The chain has TRBV18 and TRBJ2-3; unclear D gene. The CDR3 contains 14 residues. Trimming cost V 2 bases and J 2 bases, with 8 bases left between them. Germline assignment: CDR1 KGHSH and CDR2 LQKENI. The CDR3 loop is CASSPDPLTDTQYF. Here the CDR3 DNA reads TGTGCCAGCTCACCAGATCCCCTCACAGATACGCAGTATTTT.

This clonotype was detected many times. The rearrangement links TRBV20-1 to TRBJ2-1; 7 nucleotides agree with TRBD1. V dropped 0 bases and J dropped 15; count of bases not matched to a gene: 11. CDR3 length: 13 residues. Germline V gene lookup returns CDR1 DFQATT and CDR2 SNEGSKA (reference sequence). CDR3 amino acids: CSARDMTDRAAFF. The CDR3 DNA sequence: TGCAGTGCTAGAGATATGACAGACAGGGCCGCGTTCTTC.

This clonotype showed up many times. The chain has TRBV20-1 and TRBJ2-1; D is unclear. The CDR3 covers 9 residues. V was shortened by 5 bases and J by 10 bases, with 6 bases between the two germline ends. The germline gives CDR1 DFQATT, CDR2 SNEGSKA (reference sequence). The CDR3 here is CSAAVEQFF. CDR3 sequence (DNA): TGCAGTGCTGCGGTAGAGCAGTTCTTC.

V is TRBV7-8 and J is TRBJ2-1; 8 bases fit TRBD1. The CDR3 consists of 16 residues. In germline, CDR1 is SGHVS, CDR2 FQNEAQ. Germline trimming cut 3 bases from V and 0 bases from J; bases unmatched to any gene: 4. The CDR3 spells CASSLGTGSSYNEQFF. The CDR3 region has the DNA TGTGCCAGCAGCTTGGGGACAGGAAGCTCCTACAATGAGCAGTTCTTC.

In this sample, this clonotype turned up many times. The rearrangement joins TRBV5-1 to TRBJ1-1, with no clear D. Trimming cost V 5 bases and J 1 base, with 12 bases left between them. Germline assignment: CDR1 SGHRS and CDR2 YFSETQ. The CDR3 extends over 14 amino acids. The CDR3 nucleotides read TGCGCCAGCAGTCAAGGCTCCCCGAACACTGAAGCTTTCTTT. Protein: CASSQGSPNTEAFF. Supplemented by reference TRBV5-1 and TRBJ1-1, the full variable domain reads KAGVTQTPRYLIKTRGQQVTLSCSPISGHRSVSWYQQTPGQGLQFLFEYFSETQRNKGNFPGRFSGRQFSNSRSEMNVSTLELGDSALYLCASSQGSPNTEAFFGQGTRLTVV.

This rearrangement joins TRBV20-1 to TRBJ2-1, with TRBD2 identical over 15 bases. V lost 1 base to trimming and J lost 2 bases; unmatched junction nucleotides: 12. The CDR3 extends over 20 amino acids. Germline lookup yields CDR1 DFQATT and CDR2 SNEGSKA (reference sequence). CDR3 protein: CSARGMAGLAGGGAYNEQFF. The CDR3 DNA follows: TGCAGTGCTAGAGGAATGGCGGGACTAGCGGGAGGCGGCGCCTACAATGAGCAGTTCTTC.

This clonotype was observed many times. The chain uses TRBV12-3 or TRBV12-4 and TRBJ1-4; D is possibly TRBD1 (5 bases). The CDR3 consists of 15 residues. V was trimmed by 3 bases and J by 5 bases, leaving 13 bases between them. As DNA, the CDR3 is TGTGCCAGCAGTTTTTGGAGTGGGGGGAATGAAAAACTGTTTTTT. Amino acid sequence: CASSFWSGGNEKLFF.

In this sample, this clonotype turned up a few times. The V gene is TRBV12-3 or TRBV12-4, the J gene TRBJ2-5; 9 bases are a match to TRBD1. CDR3 length: 15 amino acids. The junction had 8 bases not matched to a gene; V was cut back by 5 bases and J by 4 bases. The CDR3: CASSTGQGPGETQYF. CDR3 coding DNA: TGTGCCAGCAGTACCGGACAGGGGCCGGGAGAGACCCAGTACTTC.

In its sample, this clonotype was seen many times. V and J are TRBV10-2 and TRBJ2-7; TRBD1 matches 7 bases. The V and J ends lost 7 bases and 2 bases, in that order; junction bases with no gene match: 2. This CDR3 comprises 12 residues. Germline V gene data show CDR1 as WSHSY and CDR2 as SAAADI. The CDR3 DNA reads as TGCGCCAGCATGACAGGGACCTACGAGCAGTACTTC. Translated: CASMTGTYEQYF.

This clonotype has at least ten counts. This chain uses TRBV5-1 with TRBJ1-1; D gene uncertain. The CDR3 totals 15 residues. Between the trimmed V and J ends, which lost 0 bases and 1 base, there was a span of 10 bases. Germline CDR1 is SGHRS and CDR2 is YFSETQ. This CDR3 reads CASSLDPAKNTEAFF. The CDR3 DNA follows: TGCGCCAGCAGCTTGGACCCAGCCAAGAACACTGAAGCTTTCTTT.

This clonotype was recorded at least ten times. The chain couples TRBV29-1 to TRBJ2-7; 8 bases fit TRBD1. The V and J ends lost 5 bases and 5 bases, in that order; junction bases with no gene match: 8. The CDR3 consists of 13 residues. The germline CDR1 and CDR2 sequences are SQVTM and ANQGSEA. Written as DNA, the CDR3 is TGCAGCGTTTTGACAGGGGCTGGCCACGAGCAGTACTTC. It translates to CSVLTGAGHEQYF.